This passage covers 13 T cell receptor beta chains from one sample sequenced in a study of OX40 agonist ivuxolimab in advanced cancers. Assay: immunoSEQ multiplex PCR; the TCRdb copy retains only in-frame clones and omits some. Here the sample spans just under 9,000 clones, roughly nine tenths being singletons. Specimen: CD4+ or CD8+ T cells sorted from blood, collected in a trial of the OX40 agonist ivuxolimab. These receptors all stem from an adult with an advanced solid tumor such as melanoma, head and neck, liver or kidney cancer.

In nucleotides, the CDR3 is TGTGCCAGCAGCTTGGGGACAGGGGGCGAAAAGACCCAGTACTTC. It encodes CASSLGTGGEKTQYF. This chain uses TRBV7-9 with TRBJ2-5, with 12 bases aligning to TRBD1. CDR1 and CDR2 from the germline V gene are SEHNR and FQNEAQ (reference sequence). The CDR3 length is 15 residues. V gave up 3 bases and J gave up 6 bases; unmatched junction bases: 5. Full variable domain (missing parts from reference TRBV7-9 and TRBJ2-5): DTGVSQNPRHKITKRGQNVTFRCDPISEHNRLYWYRQTLGQGPEFLTYFQNEAQLEKSRLLSDRFSAERPKGSFSTLEIQRTEQGDSAMYLCASSLGTGGEKTQYFGPGTRLLVL.

This clone was counted only a few times. The V and J genes are TRBV5-1 and TRBJ2-7; D ambiguous. V was shortened by 1 base and J by 4 bases, with 9 bases between the two germline ends. This CDR3 has 13 amino acids. The germline V gene encodes CDR1 SGHRS and CDR2 YFSETQ. CDR3 loop: CASSLSAVYEQYF. In nucleotides, the CDR3 is TGCGCCAGCAGCTTGTCGGCAGTATACGAGCAGTACTTC.

The chain employs TRBV27 and TRBJ2-3; D uncertain. The V end was cut by 4 bases, the J end by 5 bases, with 10 bases between. Germline loops: CDR1 MNHEY, CDR2 SMNVEV (reference sequence). CDR3 length equals 13 residues. DNA of the CDR3: TGTGCCAGCAGTTGGGGAAGAGGAGATACGCAGTATTTT. Protein sequence: CASSWGRGDTQYF.

This sequence joins TRBV6-6 and TRBJ2-4, with D perhaps matching TRBD2 (5 bases). CDR1 is MNHNY, CDR2 SVGAGI, per germline (reference sequence). Trimming removed 3 bases at V and 1 base at J, with 10 bases between. This CDR3 has 15 residues. The CDR3 is CASSYGRDAKNIQYF. Written as DNA, the CDR3 is TGTGCCAGCAGTTATGGCCGGGATGCCAAAAACATTCAGTACTTC.

This clone is labeled as large. The chain employs TRBV5-4 and TRBJ2-1; no reliable D call. V shed 6 bases and J shed 5 bases, with 9 bases lying between them. The germline gives CDR1 SGHNT, CDR2 YYREEE (reference sequence). CDR3 size: 12 residues. The CDR3: CASTITNNEQFF. CDR3 sequence (DNA): TGTGCCAGCACCATTACTAACAATGAGCAGTTCTTC.

This clone has only one observation. This chain uses TRBV28 with TRBJ2-1, with a possible D match to TRBD2 (6 bases). CDR1 and CDR2 from the germline V gene are MDHEN and SYDVKM. This CDR3 has 15 residues. V was trimmed by 3 bases and J by 6 bases, leaving 15 bases between them. The CDR3 reads CASSFRSGYINEQFF. CDR3 DNA: TGTGCCAGCAGTTTCCGCAGCGGGTACATCAATGAGCAGTTCTTC.

V usage is TRBV6-6 and J usage is TRBJ2-7; 7 nucleotides agree with TRBD1. Unmatched junction bases numbered 0, after V lost 5 bases and J lost 2 bases. The CDR3 length is 12 residues. Germline V lookup: CDR1 MNHNY, CDR2 SVGAGI (reference sequence). Written as DNA, the CDR3 is TGTGCCAGCAGTGGGACAGCCTACGAGCAGTACTTC. Translation: CASSGTAYEQYF.

The CDR3 DNA reads TGTGCCAGCAGTCCTCGGCTAGCGGCCCCCACAGATACGCAGTATTTT. Encoded protein: CASSPRLAAPTDTQYF. V is TRBV27 and J is TRBJ2-3, with TRBD2 matching over 7 bases. Germline trimming cut 5 bases from V and 2 bases from J; bases unmatched to any gene: 10. CDR3 length: 16 amino acids. Germline assignment: CDR1 MNHEY and CDR2 SMNVEV (reference sequence).

The chain is built from TRBV6-6 and TRBJ2-3, with D perhaps TRBD1 or TRBD2 (5 bases each). Deletions cut 9 bases from V and 2 bases from J, with 12 bases between. From germline, CDR1 is MNHNY and CDR2 SVGAGI (reference sequence). CDR3 length: 13 residues. The DNA of the CDR3 is TGTGCCAGTTCTGGGGGTAACACAGATACGCAGTATTTT. It codes for CASSGGNTDTQYF.

V and J are TRBV7-6 and TRBJ2-6; 9 nucleotides agree with TRBD1. Germline assignment: CDR1 SGHVS and CDR2 FNYEAQ. V lost 1 base to trimming and J lost 4 bases; unmatched junction nucleotides: 5. CDR3 length: 17 residues. CDR3 residues: CASSLEHRGPGANVLTF. The CDR3 DNA follows: TGTGCCAGCAGCTTAGAACACAGGGGGCCCGGGGCCAACGTCCTGACTTTC. The entire variable domain, with the rest obtained from reference TRBV7-6 and TRBJ2-6, is as follows: GAGVSQSPRYKVTKRGQDVALRCDPISGHVSLYWYRQALGQGPEFLTYFNYEAQQDKSGLPNDRFSAERPEGSISTLTIQRTEQRDSAMYRCASSLEHRGPGANVLTFGAGSRLTVL.

The sample holds one count of this clone. The rearrangement uses TRBV5-5 and TRBJ2-7; 7 bases map to TRBD2. Germline V gene sequence: CDR1 SGHKS, CDR2 YYEKEE (reference sequence). This CDR3 has 14 residues. Germline trimming cut 7 bases from V and 4 bases from J; bases unmatched to any gene: 11. Here the CDR3 reads CASGSGILRYEQYF. The DNA for the CDR3 is TGTGCCAGCGGGAGCGGGATCCTCAGGTACGAGCAGTACTTC. Full variable domain (outside the CDR3, taken from reference TRBV5-5 and TRBJ2-7): DAGVTQSPTHLIKTRGQQVTLRCSPISGHKSVSWYQQVLGQGPQFIFQYYEKEERGRGNFPDRFSARQFPNYSSELNVNALLLGDSALYLCASGSGILRYEQYFGPGTRLTVT.

CDR3 loop: CASSGGRTNEKLFF. DNA of the CDR3: TGTGCCAGCAGTGGGGGGCGAACTAATGAAAAACTGTTTTTT. This chain uses TRBV2 with TRBJ1-4; a weak D match, TRBD1 (6 bases). The V and J ends lost 4 bases and 1 base respectively, with 7 bases between them. The CDR3 runs 14 residues. The germline V gene has CDR1 SNHLY and CDR2 FYNNEI.

This clone was detected once. V and J are TRBV5-5 and TRBJ1-1; a weak D match, TRBD1 (5 bases). CDR3 length: 12 residues. CDR1 is SGHKS, CDR2 YYEKEE, per germline (reference sequence). The V gene lost 1 base and the J gene lost 6 bases, with 7 bases spanning the gap. CDR3 DNA: TGTGCCAGCAGCTTGCAGGGCGCTGAAGCTTTCTTT. The encoded protein is CASSLQGAEAFF.